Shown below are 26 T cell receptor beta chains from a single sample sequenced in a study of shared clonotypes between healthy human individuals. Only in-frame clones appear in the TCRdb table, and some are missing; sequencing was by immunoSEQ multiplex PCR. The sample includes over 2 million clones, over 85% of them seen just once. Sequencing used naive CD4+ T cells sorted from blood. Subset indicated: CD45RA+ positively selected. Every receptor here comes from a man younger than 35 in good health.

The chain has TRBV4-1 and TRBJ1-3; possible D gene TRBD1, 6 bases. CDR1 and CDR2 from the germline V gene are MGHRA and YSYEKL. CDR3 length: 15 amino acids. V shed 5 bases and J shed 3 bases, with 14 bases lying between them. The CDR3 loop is CASSDRQGLGNTIYF. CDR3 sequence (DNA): TGCGCCAGCAGCGATCGCCAGGGGCTTGGAAACACCATATATTTT.

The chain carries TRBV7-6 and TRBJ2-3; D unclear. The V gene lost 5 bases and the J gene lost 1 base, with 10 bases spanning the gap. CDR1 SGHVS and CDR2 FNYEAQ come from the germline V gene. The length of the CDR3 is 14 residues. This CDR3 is CASSPRTGTDTQYF. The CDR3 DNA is TGTGCCAGCAGCCCACGGACCGGCACAGATACGCAGTATTTT.

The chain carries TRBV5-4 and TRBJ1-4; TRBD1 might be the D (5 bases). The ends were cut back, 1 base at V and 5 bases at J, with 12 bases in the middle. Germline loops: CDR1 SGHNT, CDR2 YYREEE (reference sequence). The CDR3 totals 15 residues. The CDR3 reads CASSLTGDQNEKLFF. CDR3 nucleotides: TGTGCCAGCAGCTTGACAGGCGACCAGAATGAAAAACTGTTTTTT.

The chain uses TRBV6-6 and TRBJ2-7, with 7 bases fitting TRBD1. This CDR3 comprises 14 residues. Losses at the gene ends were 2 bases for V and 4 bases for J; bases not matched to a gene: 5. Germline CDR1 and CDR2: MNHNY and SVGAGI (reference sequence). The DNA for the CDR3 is TGTGCCAGCAGTTACCGAGAGGGGGCTTACGAGCAGTACTTC. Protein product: CASSYREGAYEQYF.

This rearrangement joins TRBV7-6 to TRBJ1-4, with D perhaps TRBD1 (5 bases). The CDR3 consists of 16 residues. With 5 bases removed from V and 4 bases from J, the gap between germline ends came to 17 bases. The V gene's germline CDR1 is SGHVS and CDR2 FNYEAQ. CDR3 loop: CASSKTPTVINEKLFF. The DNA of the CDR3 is TGTGCCAGCAGCAAAACTCCGACAGTAATTAATGAAAAACTGTTTTTT.

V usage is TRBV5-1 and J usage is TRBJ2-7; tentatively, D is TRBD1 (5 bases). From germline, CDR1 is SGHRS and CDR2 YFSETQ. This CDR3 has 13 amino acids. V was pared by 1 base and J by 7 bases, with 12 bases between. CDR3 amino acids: CASSLQGLVEQYF. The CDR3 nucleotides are TGCGCCAGCAGCTTGCAGGGATTGGTGGAGCAGTACTTC.

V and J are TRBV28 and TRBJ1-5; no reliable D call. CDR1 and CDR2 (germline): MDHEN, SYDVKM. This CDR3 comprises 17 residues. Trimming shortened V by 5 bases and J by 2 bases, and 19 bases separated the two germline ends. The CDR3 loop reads CASSGTSTYNRNQPQHF. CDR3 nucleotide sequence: TGTGCCAGCAGTGGCACGAGTACTTATAACCGCAATCAGCCCCAGCATTTT. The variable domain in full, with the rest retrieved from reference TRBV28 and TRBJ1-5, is DVKVTQSSRYLVKRTGEKVFLECVQDMDHENMFWYRQDPGLGLRLIYFSYDVKMKEKGDIPEGYSVSREKKERFSLILESASTNQTSMYLCASSGTSTYNRNQPQHFGDGTRLSIL.

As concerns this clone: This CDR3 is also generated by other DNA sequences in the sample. As DNA, the CDR3 is TGTGCCAGCAGCTTAGGAACAGGGGGCTCCTACGAGCAGTACTTC. Translation: CASSLGTGGSYEQYF. The chain has TRBV11-2 and TRBJ2-7; 8 nucleotides align to TRBD1. Germline CDR1 and CDR2: SGHAT and FQNNGV. V trimming: 1 base; J trimming: 0 bases; junction bases outside the gene matches: 2. The CDR3 totals 15 residues.

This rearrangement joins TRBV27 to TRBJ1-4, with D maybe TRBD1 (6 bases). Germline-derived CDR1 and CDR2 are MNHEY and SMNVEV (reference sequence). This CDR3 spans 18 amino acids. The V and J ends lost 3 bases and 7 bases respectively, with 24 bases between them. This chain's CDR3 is CASSLDSHGPNIGEKLFF. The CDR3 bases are TGTGCCAGCAGTTTGGACAGTCATGGGCCAAATATTGGTGAAAAACTGTTTTTT. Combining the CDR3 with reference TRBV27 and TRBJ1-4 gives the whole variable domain EAQVTQNPRYLITVTGKKLTVTCSQNMNHEYMSWYRQDPGLGLRQIYYSMNVEVTDKGDVPEGYKVSRKEKRNFPLILESPSPNQTSLYFCASSLDSHGPNIGEKLFFGSGTQLSVL.

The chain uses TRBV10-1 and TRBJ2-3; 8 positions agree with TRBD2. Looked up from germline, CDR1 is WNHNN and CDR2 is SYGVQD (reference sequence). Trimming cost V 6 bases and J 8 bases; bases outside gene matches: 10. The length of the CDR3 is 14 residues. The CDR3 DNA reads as TGCGCCAGCAGCCCAGCGGGGGCCCCGGGTACGCAGTATTTT. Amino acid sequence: CASSPAGAPGTQYF.

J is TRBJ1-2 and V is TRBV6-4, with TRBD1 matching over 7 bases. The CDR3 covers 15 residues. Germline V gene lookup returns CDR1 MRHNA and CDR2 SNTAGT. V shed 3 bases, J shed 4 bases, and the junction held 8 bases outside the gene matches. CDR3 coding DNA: TGTGCCAGCAGTGAAACCGGGACAGCTCTCTATGGCTACACCTTC. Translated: CASSETGTALYGYTF.

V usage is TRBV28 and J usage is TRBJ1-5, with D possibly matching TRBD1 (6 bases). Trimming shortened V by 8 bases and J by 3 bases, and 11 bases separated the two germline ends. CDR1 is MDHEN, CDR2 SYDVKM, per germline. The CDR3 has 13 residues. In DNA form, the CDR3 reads TGTGCCAGCTCAGGGGTAGACAATCAGCCCCAGCATTTT. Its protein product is CASSGVDNQPQHF.

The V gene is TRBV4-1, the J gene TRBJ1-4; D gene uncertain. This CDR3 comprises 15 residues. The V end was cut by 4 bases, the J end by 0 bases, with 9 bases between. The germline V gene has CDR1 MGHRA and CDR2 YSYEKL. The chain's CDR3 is CASSPQLATNEKLFF. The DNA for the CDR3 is TGCGCCAGCAGCCCCCAACTTGCAACTAATGAAAAACTGTTTTTT.

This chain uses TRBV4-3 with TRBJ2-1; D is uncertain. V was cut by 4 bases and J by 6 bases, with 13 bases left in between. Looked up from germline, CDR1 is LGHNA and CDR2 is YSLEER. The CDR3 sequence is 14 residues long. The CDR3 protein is CASSRALGLNEQFF. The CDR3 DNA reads TGCGCCAGCAGCCGCGCACTTGGCCTCAATGAGCAGTTCTTC.

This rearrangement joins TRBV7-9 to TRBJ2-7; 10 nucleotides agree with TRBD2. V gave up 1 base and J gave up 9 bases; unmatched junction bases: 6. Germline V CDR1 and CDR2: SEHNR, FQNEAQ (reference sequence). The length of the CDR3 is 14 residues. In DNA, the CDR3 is TGTGCCAGCAGCTTAGGCCTAGCGGGAGATATGCAGTACTTC. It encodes CASSLGLAGDMQYF. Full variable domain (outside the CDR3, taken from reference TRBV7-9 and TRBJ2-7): DTGVSQNPRHKITKRGQNVTFRCDPISEHNRLYWYRQTLGQGPEFLTYFQNEAQLEKSRLLSDRFSAERPKGSFSTLEIQRTEQGDSAMYLCASSLGLAGDMQYFGPGTRLTVT.

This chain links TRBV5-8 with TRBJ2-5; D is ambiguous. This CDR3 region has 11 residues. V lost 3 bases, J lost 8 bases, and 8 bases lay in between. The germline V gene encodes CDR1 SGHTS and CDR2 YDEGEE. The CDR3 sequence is CASSSSATQYF. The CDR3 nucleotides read TGTGCCAGCAGCTCCTCGGCCACCCAGTACTTC.

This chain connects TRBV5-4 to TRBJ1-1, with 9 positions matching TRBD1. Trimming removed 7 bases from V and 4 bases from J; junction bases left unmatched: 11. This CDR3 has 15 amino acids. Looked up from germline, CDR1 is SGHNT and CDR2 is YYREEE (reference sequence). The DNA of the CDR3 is TGTGCCAGCCGATCAACAATGACAGGGGGCACTGAAGCTTTCTTT. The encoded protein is CASRSTMTGGTEAFF.

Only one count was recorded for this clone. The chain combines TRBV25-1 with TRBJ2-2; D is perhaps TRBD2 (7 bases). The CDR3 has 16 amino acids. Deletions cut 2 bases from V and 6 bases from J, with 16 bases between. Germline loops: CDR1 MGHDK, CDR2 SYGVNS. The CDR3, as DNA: TGTGCCAGCAGTGAACGGGGGGCCCCCCTGCCCGGGGAGCTGTTTTTT. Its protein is CASSERGAPLPGELFF.

The CDR3 nucleotides are TGTGCCAGCAGTTCCCCCCCGCCTGGGAACACCGGGGAGCTGTTTTTT. It encodes CASSSPPPGNTGELFF. The gene calls are TRBV6-5 and TRBJ2-2; D gene uncertain. The CDR3 is 16 residues long. CDR1 MNHEY and CDR2 SVGAGI come from the germline V gene. Trimming removed 4 bases at V and 1 base at J, with 13 bases between.

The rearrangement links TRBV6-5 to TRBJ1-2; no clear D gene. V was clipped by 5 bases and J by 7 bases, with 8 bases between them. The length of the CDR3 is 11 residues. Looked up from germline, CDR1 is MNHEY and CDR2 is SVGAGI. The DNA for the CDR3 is TGTGCCAGCAGTGCGGCGGGTGGCTACACCTTC. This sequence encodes CASSAAGGYTF.

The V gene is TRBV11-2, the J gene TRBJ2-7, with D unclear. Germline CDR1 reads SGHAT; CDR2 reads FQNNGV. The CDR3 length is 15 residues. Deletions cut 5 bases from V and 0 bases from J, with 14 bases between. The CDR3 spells CASSPLYSPSYEQYF. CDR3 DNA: TGTGCCAGCAGCCCACTTTACAGTCCCTCCTACGAGCAGTACTTC.

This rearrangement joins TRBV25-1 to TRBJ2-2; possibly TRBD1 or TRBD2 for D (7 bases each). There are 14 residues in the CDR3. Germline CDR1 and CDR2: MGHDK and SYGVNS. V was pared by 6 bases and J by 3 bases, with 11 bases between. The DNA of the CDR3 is TGTGCCAGCAGGACAGGGAGGGACACCGGGGAGCTGTTTTTT. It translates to CASRTGRDTGELFF. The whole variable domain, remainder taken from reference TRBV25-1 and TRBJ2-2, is EADIYQTPRYLVIGTGKKITLECSQTMGHDKMYWYQQDPGMELHLIHYSYGVNSTEKGDLSSESTVSRIRTEHFPLTLESARPSHTSQYLCASRTGRDTGELFFGEGSRLTVL.

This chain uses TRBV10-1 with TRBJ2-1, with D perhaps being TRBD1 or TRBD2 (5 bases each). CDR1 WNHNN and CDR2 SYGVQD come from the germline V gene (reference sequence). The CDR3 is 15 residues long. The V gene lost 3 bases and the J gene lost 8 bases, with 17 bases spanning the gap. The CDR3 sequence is CASSDSRDGVDEQFF. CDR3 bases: TGCGCCAGCAGTGACAGTCGGGACGGGGTGGATGAGCAGTTCTTC.

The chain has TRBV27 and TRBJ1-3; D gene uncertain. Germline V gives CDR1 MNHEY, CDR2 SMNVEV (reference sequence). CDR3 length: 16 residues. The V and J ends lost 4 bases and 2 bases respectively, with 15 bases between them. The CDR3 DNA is TGTGCCAGCAGTTCCATCCGGGAGGCGGCTGGAAACACCATATATTTT. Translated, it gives CASSSIREAAGNTIYF.

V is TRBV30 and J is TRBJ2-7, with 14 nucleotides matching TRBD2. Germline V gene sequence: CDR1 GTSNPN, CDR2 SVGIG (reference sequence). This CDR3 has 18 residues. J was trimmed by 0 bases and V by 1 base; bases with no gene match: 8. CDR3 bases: TGTGCCTGGAGTGGACTGACTAGCGGGAGGGCCAGCTCCTACGAGCAGTACTTC. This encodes CAWSGLTSGRASSYEQYF. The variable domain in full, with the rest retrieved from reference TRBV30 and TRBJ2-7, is SQTIHQWPATLVQPVGSPLSLECTVEGTSNPNLYWYRQAAGRGLQLLFYSVGIGQISSEVPQNLSASRPQDRQFILSSKKLLLSDSGFYLCAWSGLTSGRASSYEQYFGPGTRLTVT.

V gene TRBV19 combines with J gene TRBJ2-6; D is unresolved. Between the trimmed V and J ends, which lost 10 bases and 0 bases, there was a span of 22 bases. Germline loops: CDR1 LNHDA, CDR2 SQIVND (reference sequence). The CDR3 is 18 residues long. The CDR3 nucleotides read TGTGCCACCTGTTCCGTTTGGGGTTCCCTCTCTGGGGCCAACGTCCTGACTTTC. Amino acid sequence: CATCSVWGSLSGANVLTF.